This T cell receptor beta chain emerged from a study of cytomegalovirus exposure and HLA in healthy donors. 13 Jbeta primers and 60 Vbeta primers were used for the PCR. Profiled with immunoSEQ multiplex PCR; TCRdb holds only in-frame clones, not every one. The sample consists of some 200,000 clones, roughly 73% of them appearing once. V lost 0 bases and J lost 9; bases outside the gene matches: 9. The CDR3 is made up of 16 amino acids. The germline CDR1 and CDR2 sequences are LGHNA and YSLEER. At collection, donors were nominally healthy, but unrecorded immune exposures were probable. About this clone: The antigen remains undetermined.

Study-wide points: A further, later analysis showed that HLA-associated TCR beta chains (compared with equally common others) were more clonally expanded. Researchers reported in a later analysis that common viral pathogens appeared linked to several top clusters. High specificity and sensitivity for cytomegalovirus status were reported for the classifier.

The sample consisted of PBMCs. This chain joins TRBV4-3 and TRBJ2-1; 9 nucleotides line up with TRBD2. The TCR was taken from a woman aged 25 to 39 in good health and CMV-seronegative. The CDR3 region has the DNA TGCGCCAGCAGCCAAGATACCGGCGGGAGGGGCGTTGAGCAGTTCTTC. Translating it yields CASSQDTGGRGVEQFF.